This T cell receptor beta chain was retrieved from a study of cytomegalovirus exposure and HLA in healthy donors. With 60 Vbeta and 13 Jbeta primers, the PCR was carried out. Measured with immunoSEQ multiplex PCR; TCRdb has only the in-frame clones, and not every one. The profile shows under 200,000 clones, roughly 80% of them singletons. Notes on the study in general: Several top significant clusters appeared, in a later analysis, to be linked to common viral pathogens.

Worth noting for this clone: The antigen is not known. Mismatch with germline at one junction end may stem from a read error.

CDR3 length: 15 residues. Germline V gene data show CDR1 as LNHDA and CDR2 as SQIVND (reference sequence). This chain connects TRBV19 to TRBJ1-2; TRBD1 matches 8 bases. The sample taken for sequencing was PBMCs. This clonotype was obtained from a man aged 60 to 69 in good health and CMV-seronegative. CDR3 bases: TGTGCCAGTAGGTCCCGCGGACAGGGATCGGGAGGCTACCCCTTC. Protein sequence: CASRSRGQGSGGYPF.